The rows below give T cell receptor beta chains drawn from one sample of a study of a mutant IDH1 vaccine in newly diagnosed glioma. Data came from immunoSEQ multiplex PCR; TCRdb stores just in-frame clones and leaves some out. The sample lists 68,000 or so clones, approximately 84% occurring once. Their recognized antigens are unknown. The material sequenced was PBMCs, taken from a glioma patient whose treatment included an IDH1 peptide vaccine. These receptors originate from a man aged 18 to 30 with glioma. The CDR3 runs from the conserved cysteine through the conserved F or W. D genes are given only for firm matches. A clone size is listed for some rows: how often the clone was seen (once, few, many), or a class if it is expanded.

v_gene,d_gene,abundance,j_gene,CDR3aa,CDR3nt
TRBV7-8,TRBD2,NA,TRBJ2-7,CASTRGGRYEQYF,TGTGCCAGCACCCGGGGGGGAAGGTACGAGCAGTACTTC
TRBV9,NA,NA,TRBJ1-5,CASSRDSNQPQHF,TGTGCCAGCAGCCGGGACAGCAATCAGCCCCAGCATTTT
TRBV7-3,NA,NA,TRBJ2-7,CASSFGAFYEQYF,TGTGCCAGCAGCTTTGGGGCCTTCTACGAGCAGTACTTC
TRBV9,TRBD1,NA,TRBJ1-2,CASSVEDRVYGYTF,TGTGCCAGCAGCGTAGAGGACAGGGTGTATGGCTACACCTTC
TRBV2,NA,NA,TRBJ1-2,CASSETRLGYGYTF,TGTGCCAGCAGTGAGACCAGGCTGGGCTATGGCTACACCTTC
TRBV19,TRBD1,once,TRBJ2-2,CASSIGTVLRPGNTGELFF,TGTGCCAGTAGTATTGGGACAGTGCTTCGGCCAGGCAACACCGGGGAGCTGTTTTTT
TRBV6-5,NA,NA,TRBJ1-2,CASSLVGDYGYTF,TGTGCCAGCAGTCTTGTAGGCGACTATGGCTACACCTTC
TRBV7-9,TRBD1,NA,TRBJ2-3,CASSLPGTGADTQYF,TGTGCCAGCAGCTTACCCGGGACAGGGGCAGATACGCAGTATTTT
TRBV19,TRBD1,NA,TRBJ2-4,CASSIGDRVPSPKYF,TGTGCCAGTAGTATAGGGGACAGGGTCCCATCCCCTAAGTACTTC
TRBV19,NA,NA,TRBJ1-2,CASSISGNYGYTF,TGTGCCAGTAGTATCAGTGGAAACTATGGCTACACCTTC
TRBV5-4,NA,NA,TRBJ1-1,CASNWGGATEAFF,TGTGCCAGCAACTGGGGGGGAGCCACTGAAGCTTTCTTT
TRBV7-9,TRBD1,NA,TRBJ1-2,CASSLDRDRIYGYTF,TGTGCCAGCAGCTTAGATCGGGACAGGATATATGGCTACACCTTC
TRBV5-1,TRBD1,NA,TRBJ2-5,CASSLQGAEETQYF,TGCGCCAGCAGCTTGCAGGGGGCCGAGGAGACCCAGTACTTC
TRBV2,NA,NA,TRBJ2-1,CAGFDGLNEQFF,TGTGCCGGGTTTGACGGGCTAAATGAGCAGTTCTTC
TRBV29-1,NA,NA,TRBJ1-4,CSVTTSDEKLFF,TGCAGCGTAACGACCTCAGATGAAAAACTGTTTTTT
TRBV11-2,NA,NA,TRBJ1-2,CASSLAPGRDYGYTF,TGTGCCAGCAGCTTAGCTCCGGGCCGGGACTATGGCTACACCTTC
TRBV9,NA,NA,TRBJ1-1,CASSVASSFTPNTEAFF,TGTGCCAGCAGCGTAGCGAGTAGTTTCACACCTAACACTGAAGCTTTCTTT
TRBV5-6,TRBD1,NA,TRBJ2-6,CASSHPGTGPLPTF,TGTGCCAGCAGTCACCCCGGGACAGGGCCCCTACCGACTTTC
TRBV7-3,NA,NA,TRBJ2-7,CASSLDSPGEQYF,TGTGCCAGCAGCTTGGACTCCCCCGGCGAGCAGTACTTC
TRBV30,NA,NA,TRBJ1-2,CAWSQRANYGYTF,TGTGCCTGGAGTCAGAGAGCTAACTATGGCTACACCTTC
TRBV30,NA,NA,TRBJ1-3,CAWKRYSGNTIYF,TGTGCCTGGAAACGCTACTCTGGAAACACCATATATTTT
TRBV7-2,TRBD1,NA,TRBJ2-4,CASSLRPGQGPLAKNIQYF,TGTGCCAGCAGCTTACGGCCGGGACAGGGGCCATTAGCCAAAAACATTCAGTACTTC
TRBV6-4,NA,medium-sized,TRBJ2-5,CAILKGGGNQETQYF,TGTGCCATCCTTAAGGGGGGGGGTAACCAAGAGACCCAGTACTTC
TRBV5-1,NA,NA,TRBJ2-7,CASSSVDYEQYF,TGCGCCAGCAGCTCGGTCGACTACGAGCAGTACTTC
TRBV11-1,TRBD2,NA,TRBJ2-7,CASSYGTSGDKYEQYF,TGTGCCAGCAGCTATGGGACTAGCGGGGATAAGTACGAGCAGTACTTC
TRBV5-1,NA,NA,TRBJ1-1,CASSLGHQNTEAFF,TGCGCCAGCAGCTTGGGGCACCAGAACACTGAAGCTTTCTTT
TRBV18,TRBD1,NA,TRBJ1-4,CASSPSTGLATNEKLFF,TGTGCCAGCTCACCATCGACAGGGTTGGCTACTAATGAAAAACTGTTTTTT
TRBV4-1,TRBD2,NA,TRBJ2-5,CASSQEGRGWETQYF,TGCGCCAGCAGCCAAGAGGGGAGGGGATGGGAGACCCAGTACTTC
TRBV18,NA,NA,TRBJ1-1,CASSREQKNTEAFF,TGTGCCAGCTCTCGAGAACAGAAAAACACTGAAGCTTTCTTT
TRBV27,NA,NA,TRBJ2-1,CASSTDDRLHNEQFF,TGTGCCAGCAGTACCGACGACAGACTCCACAATGAGCAGTTCTTC
TRBV7-8,TRBD2,NA,TRBJ2-4,CASSPGLARGIQYF,TGTGCCAGCAGCCCGGGACTAGCCCGGGGCATTCAGTACTTC
TRBV19,NA,NA,TRBJ1-3,CASPTPGGGNTIYF,TGTGCCAGCCCCACGCCAGGAGGAGGAAACACCATATATTTT
TRBV6-5,TRBD1,NA,TRBJ2-1,CASSYFGTGGRNEQFF,TGTGCCAGCAGTTACTTCGGGACAGGGGGTAGGAATGAGCAGTTCTTC
TRBV9,TRBD1,NA,TRBJ1-2,CASSVGQGARGYTF,TGTGCCAGCAGCGTAGGACAGGGGGCGCGTGGCTACACCTTC
TRBV30,NA,NA,TRBJ2-3,CAWSRPRDSPSTDTQYF,TGTGCCTGGAGCCGACCGCGGGACTCGCCGAGCACAGATACGCAGTATTTT
TRBV27,TRBD2,NA,TRBJ2-1,CASRGLAGANEQFF,TGTGCCAGCAGGGGACTAGCGGGAGCCAATGAGCAGTTCTTC
TRBV19,TRBD1,NA,TRBJ1-5,CASSDQTGVSNQPQHF,TGTGCCAGTAGTGATCAGACAGGGGTGAGCAATCAGCCCCAGCATTTT
TRBV4-3,NA,NA,TRBJ2-7,CASSFSPDEQYF,TGCGCCAGCAGCTTCAGCCCCGACGAGCAGTACTTC
TRBV9,NA,NA,TRBJ2-7,CASSVISGYEQYF,TGTGCCAGCAGCGTAATCAGCGGCTACGAGCAGTACTTC
TRBV30,TRBD2,NA,TRBJ2-1,CAWSVRTSGGGAYNEQFF,TGTGCCTGGAGTGTACGAACTAGCGGGGGGGGAGCCTACAATGAGCAGTTCTTC
TRBV18,NA,few,TRBJ1-2,CASSPSQGKAGYTF,TGTGCCAGCTCACCGTCGCAGGGAAAGGCTGGCTACACCTTC
TRBV5-6,TRBD2,NA,TRBJ2-1,CASSRVSPGGEQFF,TGTGCCAGCAGCCGGGTTTCCCCGGGGGGTGAGCAGTTCTTC
TRBV7-9,NA,once,TRBJ1-5,CASSPPNQPQHF,TGTGCCAGCAGCCCGCCAAATCAGCCCCAGCATTTT
TRBV4-2,NA,NA,TRBJ2-2,CASSQGGTANTGELFF,TGTGCCAGCAGCCAGGGCGGGACGGCGAACACCGGGGAGCTGTTTTTT
TRBV27,TRBD1,NA,TRBJ1-2,CASSFEGGSARGYTF,TGTGCCAGCAGTTTCGAAGGGGGCTCCGCTCGGGGCTACACCTTC
TRBV7-9,NA,NA,TRBJ1-6,CASSRGREGPLHF,TGTGCCAGCAGCCGAGGACGGGAGGGACCCCTCCACTTT
TRBV6-6,TRBD1,NA,TRBJ1-4,CASTFYATGGNEKLFF,TGTGCCAGCACGTTCTACGCCACAGGGGGAAATGAAAAACTGTTTTTT
TRBV15,NA,NA,TRBJ1-2,CATSRSAQNYGYTF,TGTGCCACCAGCAGATCCGCACAGAACTATGGCTACACCTTC
TRBV7-9,TRBD2,NA,TRBJ2-7,CASSLALRTSGAYEQYF,TGTGCCAGCAGCTTAGCGCTTAGGACTAGCGGGGCGTACGAGCAGTACTTC
TRBV29-1,NA,NA,TRBJ2-2,CSVFVSAGELFF,TGCAGCGTATTCGTTAGCGCCGGGGAGCTGTTTTTT
TRBV30,NA,NA,TRBJ1-2,CAWSEGGRSLSNYGYTF,TGTGCCTGGAGTGAGGGGGGCAGGTCTCTTTCTAACTATGGCTACACCTTC
TRBV11-2,NA,NA,TRBJ1-5,CASSPSANQPQHF,TGTGCCAGCAGTCCGTCCGCGAATCAGCCCCAGCATTTT
TRBV29-1,NA,NA,TRBJ1-1,CSVDRGNTEAFF,TGCAGCGTTGATAGGGGGAACACTGAAGCTTTCTTT
TRBV28,NA,NA,TRBJ1-1,CASIRSLMNTEAFF,TGTGCCAGCATCAGGAGTCTCATGAACACTGAAGCTTTCTTT
TRBV5-1,TRBD1,once,TRBJ2-6,CASSPGQGAPGANVLTF,TGCGCCAGCAGCCCCGGACAGGGGGCGCCTGGGGCCAACGTCCTGACTTTC
TRBV19,NA,NA,TRBJ1-1,CASSIVGAWTEAFF,TGTGCCAGTAGTATAGTGGGGGCATGGACTGAAGCTTTCTTT
TRBV19,NA,NA,TRBJ1-5,CASSIVQGGGIYQPQHF,TGTGCCAGTAGTATAGTCCAGGGAGGAGGAATATATCAGCCCCAGCATTTT